The 28 T cell receptor beta chains listed next were all sequenced from one sample in a study of cytomegalovirus exposure and HLA in healthy donors. The PCR ran on 60 Vbeta and 13 Jbeta primers. Generated by immunoSEQ multiplex PCR, the TCRdb table keeps only in-frame clones and is missing some. The data hold over 50,000 clones, with around 85% observed a single time. The sequencing input was PBMCs. These receptors all stem from a man in his forties in good health and CMV-seronegative.

The chain has TRBV5-1 and TRBJ2-5, with 11 bases identical to TRBD2. The ends lost 5 bases at V and 2 bases at J; junction bases unmatched: 8. In germline, CDR1 is SGHRS, CDR2 YFSETQ. The CDR3 covers 16 residues. The CDR3 DNA sequence: TGCGCCAGCAGGGCTAGCGGGGGGCCCTTACAAGAGACCCAGTACTTC. This encodes CASRASGGPLQETQYF.

The rearrangement uses TRBV7-9 and TRBJ2-3; D is possibly TRBD1 (5 bases). Germline V lookup: CDR1 SEHNR, CDR2 FQNEAQ (reference sequence). V was trimmed by 4 bases and J by 2 bases, leaving 13 bases between them. The CDR3 length is 15 residues. The CDR3 DNA sequence: TGTGCCAGCAGCTACACAGGATTACCCACAGATACGCAGTATTTT. This gives the protein CASSYTGLPTDTQYF.

The CDR3 here is CASNHRGVYNSPLHF. In DNA form, the CDR3 reads TGTGCCAGCAACCACAGGGGGGTCTATAATTCACCCCTCCACTTT. This chain uses TRBV6-5 with TRBJ1-6; 8 positions match TRBD1. CDR1 and CDR2 (germline): MNHEY, SVGAGI. V shed 7 bases, J shed 3 bases, and the junction held 5 bases outside the gene matches. The CDR3 is made up of 15 amino acids.

V gene TRBV2 combines with J gene TRBJ1-6, with 11 nucleotides matching TRBD1. Germline loops: CDR1 SNHLY, CDR2 FYNNEI. With 4 bases clipped from V and 5 bases from J, the junction kept 1 base outside the gene matches. The CDR3 totals 15 residues. DNA of the CDR3: TGTGCCAGCAGTGTGGGACAGGGGGATAATTCACCCCTCCACTTT. Its translation is CASSVGQGDNSPLHF.

The rearrangement links TRBV14 to TRBJ2-2; weak D call: TRBD1 (5 bases). The length of the CDR3 is 13 residues. Germline V gene data show CDR1 as SGHDN and CDR2 as FVKESK. The germline V and J ends were trimmed by 1 base and 6 bases, with 6 bases remaining between them. In DNA, the CDR3 is TGTGCCAGCAGCCAAGCCAGGGCCGGGGAGCTGTTTTTT. Translation gives CASSQARAGELFF.

CDR3: CASSPMALRQGGNEKLFF. CDR3 nucleotide sequence: TGCGCCAGCAGCCCGATGGCCCTCCGACAGGGGGGAAATGAAAAACTGTTTTTT. The chain combines TRBV5-1 with TRBJ1-4, with TRBD1 matching over 9 bases. CDR1 and CDR2 (germline): SGHRS, YFSETQ. V lost 4 bases, J lost 5 bases, and 15 bases stayed unmatched. The CDR3 length is 18 residues.

The chain uses TRBV11-2 and TRBJ1-1, with no clear D. Germline CDR1 is SGHAT and CDR2 is FQNNGV. This CDR3 is 14 amino acids long. Trimming shortened V by 5 bases and J by 3 bases, and 13 bases separated the two germline ends. The CDR3 region is CASSPPGGYTEAFF. The CDR3 nucleotides read TGTGCCAGCAGCCCTCCGGGAGGTTACACTGAAGCTTTCTTT.

The chain links TRBV5-6 to TRBJ2-3; 7 nucleotides match TRBD1. This CDR3 spans 16 amino acids. CDR1 is SGHDT and CDR2 is YYEEEE in the germline V gene. V gave up 4 bases and J gave up 0 bases; unmatched junction bases: 8. CDR3 sequence reads: CASSAGTAPSTDTQYF. The DNA of the CDR3 is TGTGCCAGCAGCGCCGGGACAGCCCCTAGCACAGATACGCAGTATTTT.

This clone appeared a few times. The chain has TRBV18 and TRBJ1-4; 8 bases fit TRBD1. This CDR3 is built from 15 residues. CDR1 KGHSH and CDR2 LQKENI come from the germline V gene. Trimming took 0 bases from V and 7 from J; bases not matched to a gene: 4. CDR3 coding DNA: TGTGCCAGCTCACCACCGACAGGGGTTCGTGAAAAACTGTTTTTT. Translated: CASSPPTGVREKLFF.

The chain employs TRBV20-1 and TRBJ2-5, with D possibly matching TRBD2 (5 bases). V lost 6 bases, J lost 3 bases, and 8 bases lay in between. Germline V gives CDR1 DFQATT, CDR2 SNEGSKA (reference sequence). The CDR3 has 11 amino acids. CDR3 in amino acids: CSALAKETQYF. The CDR3 DNA is TGCAGTGCCCTAGCAAAAGAGACCCAGTACTTC.

This clone was seen only once. Other DNA sequences from this sample encode an identical CDR3 as well. The chain uses TRBV6-1 and TRBJ2-2, with a possible D match to TRBD1 (6 bases). V was cut by 0 bases and J by 4 bases, with 18 bases left in between. Germline assignment: CDR1 MNHNS and CDR2 SASEGT. The CDR3 extends over 18 amino acids. The CDR3 DNA follows: TGTGCCAGCAGTGAAGCGGGCCGCTCGGGACACCGCACCGGGGAGCTGTTTTTT. Residues: CASSEAGRSGHRTGELFF.

The gene calls are TRBV4-3 and TRBJ2-5; TRBD2 matches 11 bases. Germline trimming cut 3 bases from V and 3 bases from J; bases unmatched to any gene: 6. The CDR3 is made up of 16 amino acids. CDR1 and CDR2 (germline): LGHNA, YSLEER. The CDR3 nucleotides read TGCGCCAGCAGCCAGGGTGGGGGACTAGCGGAAGAGACCCAGTACTTC. Translating gives CASSQGGGLAEETQYF.

In DNA form, the CDR3 reads TGTGCCAGCAGCGTAGACTCGGCAGGGTGGACTGAAGCTTTCTTT. Its translation is CASSVDSAGWTEAFF. This chain links TRBV9 with TRBJ1-1, with a weak D call TRBD1 (5 bases). Looked up from germline, CDR1 is SGDLS and CDR2 is YYNGEE. The CDR3 totals 15 residues. Deletions cut 0 bases from V and 5 bases from J, with 14 bases between.

The chain's CDR3 is CASSIDRVSTDTQYF. DNA of the CDR3: TGTGCCAGCAGTATTGACAGGGTTAGCACAGATACGCAGTATTTT. The chain uses TRBV6-1 and TRBJ2-3, with TRBD1 matching 7 bases. J lost 0 bases, V lost 5 bases, and 5 bases had no gene match. Germline V gene sequence: CDR1 MNHNS, CDR2 SASEGT. The CDR3 is 15 residues long.

The chain recombines TRBV5-1 with TRBJ1-3; D perhaps matches TRBD1 (5 bases). The CDR3 is made up of 15 amino acids. V was shortened by 3 bases and J by 0 bases, with 10 bases between the two germline ends. Germline CDR1 SGHRS, CDR2 YFSETQ. The CDR3 region has the DNA TGCGCCAGCAGCTCCTCAGGGTTCTCTGGAAACACCATATATTTT. Its translation: CASSSSGFSGNTIYF.

This clone was recorded only once. The V gene is TRBV11-2, the J gene TRBJ1-2, with D possibly TRBD1 on 6 matching bases. This CDR3 region has 16 residues. Germline loops: CDR1 SGHAT, CDR2 FQNNGV. V was clipped by 2 bases and J by 3 bases, with 16 bases between them. The CDR3 nucleotides are TGTGCCAGCAGCTTAATCACAGGGTCGTTGGACTATGGCTACACCTTC. Translation gives CASSLITGSLDYGYTF.

The chain carries TRBV7-9 and TRBJ2-1, with 13 bases lining up with TRBD2. The CDR3 has 16 amino acids. Losses at the gene ends were 5 bases for V and 7 bases for J; bases not matched to a gene: 8. Germline CDR1 SEHNR, CDR2 FQNEAQ (reference sequence). CDR3 region: CASSARLAGGHNEQFF. DNA of the CDR3: TGTGCCAGCAGCGCCCGACTAGCGGGGGGCCATAATGAGCAGTTCTTC.

CDR3: CASSEIQGVTETQYF. The CDR3, as DNA: TGTGCCAGCAGTGAGATACAGGGGGTAACAGAGACCCAGTACTTC. The gene calls are TRBV6-1 and TRBJ2-5, with 8 bases aligning to TRBD1. V shed 3 bases, J shed 4 bases, and the junction held 7 bases outside the gene matches. CDR3 length equals 15 residues. Germline-derived CDR1 and CDR2 are MNHNS and SASEGT.

The CDR3 region has the DNA TGTGCCAGCAGCTCGTACTACAGGGGGTACGCTGAAGCTTTCTTT. As protein: CASSSYYRGYAEAFF. The chain combines TRBV5-6 with TRBJ1-1, with 8 bases aligning to TRBD1. The CDR3 covers 15 residues. CDR1 and CDR2 from the germline V gene are SGHDT and YYEEEE. The V and J ends lost 3 bases and 6 bases, in that order; junction bases with no gene match: 10.

CDR3 loop: CATSSRGQGFYNEQFF. In DNA form, the CDR3 reads TGTGCCACCAGCAGTAGGGGACAGGGGTTCTACAATGAGCAGTTCTTC. This chain joins TRBV15 and TRBJ2-1; TRBD1 agrees at 10 bases. Germline assignment: CDR1 LNHNV and CDR2 YYDKDF (reference sequence). J lost 3 bases, V lost 3 bases, and 5 bases had no gene match. This CDR3 is built from 16 residues.

As for this clone: The sample contains more than one DNA sequence encoding this CDR3. The V gene is TRBV5-6, the J gene TRBJ2-7, with TRBD2 as a possible D gene (6 bases). Per the germline V gene, CDR1 is SGHDT and CDR2 is YYEEEE. This CDR3 has 14 amino acids. This CDR3 is CASSLSGAPYEQYV. The CDR3 DNA is TGCGCCAGCAGCTTATCGGGAGCTCCCTACGAGCAGTACGTC.

There are a few counts of this clone. V is TRBV6-1 and J is TRBJ1-1; 7 bases are shared with TRBD1. CDR1 is MNHNS and CDR2 is SASEGT in the germline V gene. This CDR3 contains 15 residues. J was trimmed by 5 bases and V by 7 bases; bases with no gene match: 13. DNA for the CDR3: TGTGCCAGCAAGAAAGAAACAGGGGTAGGGACTGAAGCTTTCTTT. This encodes CASKKETGVGTEAFF.

J is TRBJ1-4 and V is TRBV5-8, with TRBD1 matching 7 bases. This CDR3 region has 15 residues. V was pared by 0 bases and J by 6 bases, with 5 bases of the junction left unmatched. CDR1 is SGHTS and CDR2 is YDEGEE in the germline V gene. The CDR3 spells CASSLGTQGDEKLFF. CDR3 nucleotide sequence: TGTGCCAGCAGCTTGGGGACCCAGGGGGATGAAAAACTGTTTTTT.

The rearrangement joins TRBV5-8 to TRBJ2-1; 9 bases fit TRBD1. Germline V lookup: CDR1 SGHTS, CDR2 YDEGEE. V was clipped by 4 bases and J by 0 bases; unmatched bases: 2. The CDR3 totals 15 residues. The CDR3 DNA follows: TGTGCCAGCAGCACGGGACAGGGCTCCTACAATGAGCAGTTCTTC. This encodes CASSTGQGSYNEQFF. Variable domain in full (rest from reference TRBV5-8 and TRBJ2-1): EAGVTQSPTHLIKTRGQQATLRCSPISGHTSVYWYQQALGLGLQFLLWYDEGEERNRGNFPPRFSGRQFPNYSSELNVNALELEDSALYLCASSTGQGSYNEQFFGPGTRLTVL.

This chain uses TRBV6-5 with TRBJ1-2; TRBD1 matches 11 bases. Per germline, CDR1 MNHEY and CDR2 SVGAGI. Trimming took 6 bases from V and 5 from J; bases not matched to a gene: 8. The CDR3 contains 15 residues. This chain's CDR3 is CASSPPGQGVYGYTF. CDR3 nucleotides: TGTGCCAGCAGCCCCCCGGGACAGGGGGTTTATGGCTACACCTTC.

V and J are TRBV7-2 and TRBJ2-5, with D maybe TRBD2 (5 bases). CDR1 and CDR2 (germline): SGHTA, FQGNSA. V was pared by 2 bases and J by 5 bases, with 9 bases between. The CDR3 spans 13 residues. The CDR3: CASSLLGVETQYF. The CDR3 DNA reads as TGTGCCAGCAGCTTACTGGGAGTGGAGACCCAGTACTTC.

The CDR3 is CASSIPSRGIYGYTF. The CDR3 DNA follows: TGTGCCAGCAGCATACCCTCAAGGGGAATCTATGGCTACACCTTC. The chain employs TRBV6-1 and TRBJ1-2; D perhaps matches TRBD1 (5 bases). V was pared by 6 bases and J by 4 bases, with 18 bases between. CDR1 and CDR2 (germline): MNHNS, SASEGT. This CDR3 has 15 amino acids.

The rearrangement joins TRBV29-1 to TRBJ2-2; no clear D gene. V lost 4 bases to trimming and J lost 2 bases, with 8 bases between them. Germline V gene lookup returns CDR1 SQVTM and CDR2 ANQGSEA. The CDR3 extends over 13 amino acids. The CDR3: CSVGRSNTGELFF. Here the CDR3 DNA reads TGCAGCGTTGGGCGGAGCAACACCGGGGAGCTGTTTTTT.